This entry lists 5 T cell receptor beta chains sequenced from one sample in a study of T-cell reconstitution after alpha-beta-depleted transplantation in children. Preparing the TCRbeta library involved the use of unique molecular identifiers. TCRdb reprocessed the PCR reads via MiXCR and lists one record per CDR3 protein. Here the sample spans over 550,000 distinct CDR3 sequences, roughly a tenth being singletons. Material: PBMCs from the stem cell graft donor, obtained from the stem cell graft. These receptors originate from a human donor who donated a stem cell graft to a child with acute myeloid leukemia.

This chain links TRBV6-2 or TRBV6-3 with TRBJ2-2, with D perhaps matching TRBD1 or TRBD2 (5 bases each). The CDR3 is made up of 15 amino acids. The ends were cut back, 4 bases at V and 1 base at J, with 10 bases in the middle. Per the germline V gene, CDR1 is MNHEY and CDR2 is SVGEGT. Here the CDR3 reads CASSLWGRNTGELFF. As DNA, the CDR3 is TGTGCCAGCAGTTTGTGGGGACGGAACACCGGGGAGCTGTTTTTT.

The V gene is TRBV6-1, the J gene TRBJ2-2; D is uncertain. The CDR3 runs to 13 residues. CDR1 is MNHNS and CDR2 is SASEGT in the germline V gene. Trimming shortened V by 6 bases and J by 5 bases, and 10 bases separated the two germline ends. CDR3 protein: CASSPVITGELFF. The CDR3 region has the DNA TGTGCCAGCAGCCCCGTGATTACCGGGGAGCTGTTTTTT.

The chain is built from TRBV29-1 and TRBJ2-1; 8 bases are shared with TRBD2. Germline V gene lookup returns CDR1 SQVTM and CDR2 ANQGSEA. There are 15 residues in the CDR3. V shed 5 bases, J shed 3 bases, and the junction held 9 bases outside the gene matches. For the CDR3, the DNA is TGCAGCGTTTCCCCCGGGACTAGGAGCTACAATGAGCAGTTCTTC. Residues: CSVSPGTRSYNEQFF.

This clonotype was counted a few times. CDR3 sequence reads: CSAAMGGGNEKLFF. For the CDR3, the DNA is TGCAGTGCCGCCATGGGGGGGGGTAATGAAAAACTGTTTTTT. The rearrangement joins TRBV20-1 to TRBJ1-4, with D maybe TRBD1 (5 bases). The V gene's germline CDR1 is DFQATT and CDR2 SNEGSKA (reference sequence). The V gene lost 6 bases and the J gene lost 4 bases, with 15 bases spanning the gap. The CDR3 sequence is 14 residues long.

This clonotype was seen more than once but under ten times. The chain couples TRBV12-3 or TRBV12-4 to TRBJ1-2; 8 positions agree with TRBD1. This CDR3 comprises 15 residues. V was pared by 4 bases and J by 3 bases, with 7 bases of the junction left unmatched. The CDR3 DNA reads TGTGCCAGCAGTTACCGCGGGACAGGAGACTATGGCTACACCTTC. Its translation is CASSYRGTGDYGYTF.